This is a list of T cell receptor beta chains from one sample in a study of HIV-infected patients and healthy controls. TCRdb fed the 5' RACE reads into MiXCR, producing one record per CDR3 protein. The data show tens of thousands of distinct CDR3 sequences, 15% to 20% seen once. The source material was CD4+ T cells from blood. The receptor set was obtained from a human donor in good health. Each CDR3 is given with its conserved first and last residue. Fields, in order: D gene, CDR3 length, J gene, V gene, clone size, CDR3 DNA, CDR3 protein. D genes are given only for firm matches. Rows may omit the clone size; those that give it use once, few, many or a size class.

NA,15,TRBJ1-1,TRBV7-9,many,TGTGCCAGCAGTCAAACGTCAGTCATGGGGTCTGAAGCTTTCTTT,CASSQTSVMGSEAFF
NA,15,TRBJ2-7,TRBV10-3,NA,TGTGCTTCGGCGCGGGAAATGGAGAGGTCCTACGAGCAGTACTTC,CASAREMERSYEQYF
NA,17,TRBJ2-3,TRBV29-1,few,TGCAGCGTTGAGGGGGACTCATCAATTGGGTTCACGAATACGCAGTATTTT,CSVEGDSSIGFTNTQYF
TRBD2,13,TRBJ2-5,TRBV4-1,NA,TGCGCCAGCAGCCAAACTAGCGGCGAGACCCAGTACTTC,CASSQTSGETQYF
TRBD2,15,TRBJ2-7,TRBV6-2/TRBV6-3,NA,TGTGCCAGCGGCCCCGGACTAGCGGGAGTCGACGAGCAGTACTTC,CASGPGLAGVDEQYF
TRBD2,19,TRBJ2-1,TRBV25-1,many,TGTGCCAGCAGTGAATACTCCACGGAATATAGCGGGAGTGGCGGTGAGCAGTTCTTC,CASSEYSTEYSGSGGEQFF
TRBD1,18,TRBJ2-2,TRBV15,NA,TGTGCCACCAGCAGAGATCGGGGACAGGGGCGGAACACCGGGGAGCTGTTTTTT,CATSRDRGQGRNTGELFF
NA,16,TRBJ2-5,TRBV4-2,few,TGTGCCAGCAGCCAGGGGGGCAGGACTTTCCAAGAGACCCAGTACTTC,CASSQGGRTFQETQYF
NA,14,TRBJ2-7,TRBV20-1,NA,TGCAGTGCTGCCCGTCAAAGGGAGGTCCACGAGCAGTACTTC,CSAARQREVHEQYF
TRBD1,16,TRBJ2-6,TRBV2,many,TGTGCCAGCCGGGGACAGACGAGCTCTGGGGCCAACGTCCTGACTTTC,CASRGQTSSGANVLTF
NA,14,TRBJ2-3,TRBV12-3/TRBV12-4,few,TGTGCCAGCAGTTTTTTAAGGGGGACAGATACGCAGTATTTT,CASSFLRGTDTQYF
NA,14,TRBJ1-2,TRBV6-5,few,TGTGCCAGCAGTTACGATACCGGATACTATGGCTACACCTTC,CASSYDTGYYGYTF
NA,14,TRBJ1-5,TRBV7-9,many,TGTGCCAGCAGCCTGTTAGATAGCAATCAGCCCCAGCATTTT,CASSLLDSNQPQHF
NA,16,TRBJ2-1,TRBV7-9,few,TGTGCCAGCAGCGCGATCCTTCAGAGCTCCTACAATGAGCAGTTCTTC,CASSAILQSSYNEQFF
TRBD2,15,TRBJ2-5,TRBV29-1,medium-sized,TGCAGCGCACCGCAGGGTAGCGGGAGTTGGGAGACCCAGTACTTC,CSAPQGSGSWETQYF
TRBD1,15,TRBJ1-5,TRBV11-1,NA,TGTGCCAGCAGCGAAGGACAGGGTACAAATCAGCCCCAGCATTTT,CASSEGQGTNQPQHF
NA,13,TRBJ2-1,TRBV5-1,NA,TGCGCCAGCAGCTTTGGGGACTACAATGAGCAGTTCTTC,CASSFGDYNEQFF
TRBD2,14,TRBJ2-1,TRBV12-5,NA,TGTGCTAGTGGATCGGGGGGGAAGTACAATGAGCAGTTCTTC,CASGSGGKYNEQFF
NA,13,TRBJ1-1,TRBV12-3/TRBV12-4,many,TGTGCCAGCAGATCTACAGGGAACACTGAAGCTTTCTTT,CASRSTGNTEAFF
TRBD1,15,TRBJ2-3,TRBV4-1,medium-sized,TGCGCCAGCAGCCGAGGACAGGGGGGGACAGATACGCAGTATTTT,CASSRGQGGTDTQYF
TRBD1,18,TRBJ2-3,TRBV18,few,TGTGCCAGCTCACCCGGCAGAGAGCGACAGGGACCCACAGATACGCAGTATTTT,CASSPGRERQGPTDTQYF
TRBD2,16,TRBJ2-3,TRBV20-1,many,TGCAGTGCCCCTCAACTAGCGGGGGGGACCACAGATACGCAGTATTTT,CSAPQLAGGTTDTQYF
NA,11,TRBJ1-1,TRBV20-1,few,TGCAGTGCTAGAAGAGAGTACGAAGCTTTCTTT,CSARREYEAFF